The 4 T cell receptor beta chains presented below share a single source sample, sequenced in a study of tumor-infiltrating lymphocytes in primary liver carcinoma. Out of unsorted whole blood came the blood RNA, and germline DNA was extracted as well. The input was around 500 ng total RNA; TCR beta cDNA was made from it with a constant-region primer. Each TCR beta library was derived from three nested multiplex PCR rounds that employed slightly modified ARM-PCR. Use of TRBV1-TRBV30 forward primers with a C-beta reverse primer characterized the first two PCR rounds, which lasted 10 cycles each. TCRdb processed the multiplex PCR reads anew with MiXCR; each CDR3 protein has one entry. The sample shows 320,000 or so distinct CDR3 sequences, about 60% of them seen only once. Sequences were obtained from peripheral blood. Receptors were obtained from a man in his forties with primary liver carcinoma and hepatitis B virus infection.

The chain joins TRBV5-1 to TRBJ2-1; D may match TRBD1 or TRBD2 (5 bases each). Germline V gene lookup returns CDR1 SGHRS and CDR2 YFSETQ. V was trimmed by 4 bases and J by 0 bases, leaving 11 bases between them. The CDR3 length is 15 residues. DNA for the CDR3: TGCGCCAGCAGCCGGGACGTTAGCTCCTACAATGAGCAGTTCTTC. This codes for CASSRDVSSYNEQFF.

V usage is TRBV12-3 or TRBV12-4 and J usage is TRBJ1-1, with D possibly TRBD1 on 6 matching bases. This CDR3 comprises 14 residues. Deletions cut 0 bases from V and 8 bases from J, with 13 bases between. Here the CDR3 reads CASSLARQGMEAFF. CDR3 coding DNA: TGTGCCAGCAGTTTAGCCAGGCAGGGGATGGAAGCTTTCTTT.

Concerning this clonotype itself: Since a much larger clone is just one base distant, this may be a read error. This chain links TRBV29-1 with TRBJ2-2; D is perhaps TRBD1 (5 bases). Germline V lookup: CDR1 SQVTM, CDR2 ANQGSEA. This CDR3 spans 13 amino acids. CDR3 sequence reads: CSVDQGGTRELFF. The CDR3 nucleotides read TGCAGCGTTGATCAGGGTGGCACCAGGGAGCTGTTTTTT.

For this clonotype: Being one base from a much bigger clone, this may be a read error. This rearrangement joins TRBV6-1 to TRBJ2-7, with unresolved D. Trimming took off 9 bases at V and 0 bases at J, with 9 bases between the two ends. Germline assignment: CDR1 MNHNS and CDR2 SASEGT. CDR3 length: 12 residues. This CDR3 reads CASSCDSYEQYF. For the CDR3, the DNA is TGTGCCAGTAGTTGCGACTCCTACGAGCAGTACTTC.